A single sample gave rise to the 26 T cell receptor beta chains below, sequenced in a study of cytomegalovirus exposure and HLA in healthy donors. PCR involved 60 Vbeta and 13 Jbeta primers. The assay was immunoSEQ multiplex PCR, and TCRdb's table has in-frame clones only and misses some. The sample lists about 160,000 clones, about 80% occurring once. Sequencing was done on a sample of PBMCs. These receptors came from a man aged 25 to 40 in good health and CMV-seropositive.

The gene calls are TRBV7-9 and TRBJ2-1, with 9 bases matching TRBD1. V lost 1 base, J lost 4 bases, and 8 bases stayed unmatched. CDR3 size: 17 residues. Germline V gives CDR1 SEHNR, CDR2 FQNEAQ (reference sequence). CDR3 sequence (DNA): TGTGCCAGCAGCTTAGGGGACAGGGTATACTCGTACAATGAGCAGTTCTTC. Its protein is CASSLGDRVYSYNEQFF.

The V and J genes are TRBV30 and TRBJ2-7; D uncertain. The germline V gene has CDR1 GTSNPN and CDR2 SVGIG (reference sequence). V lost 2 bases and J 3 bases, leaving 8 bases between the germline ends. The CDR3 sequence is 12 residues long. For the CDR3, the DNA is TGTGCCTGGAGTATCGTTTACTACGAGCAGTACTTC. Protein sequence: CAWSIVYYEQYF.

The chain combines TRBV29-1 with TRBJ2-3, with TRBD1 matching over 9 bases. V was pared by 7 bases and J by 6 bases, with 8 bases of the junction left unmatched. There are 13 residues in the CDR3. Germline assignment: CDR1 SQVTM and CDR2 ANQGSEA. The chain's CDR3 is CSAGTGHADTQYF. The CDR3 region has the DNA TGCAGCGCCGGGACAGGGCATGCGGATACGCAGTATTTT.

The gene calls are TRBV7-6 and TRBJ2-1, with no clear D. The CDR3 covers 13 residues. V was clipped by 3 bases and J by 3 bases, with 6 bases between them. CDR1 SGHVS and CDR2 FNYEAQ come from the germline V gene. DNA of the CDR3: TGTGCCAGCAGCTTTTCCAACTACAATGAGCAGTTCTTC. Its translation is CASSFSNYNEQFF.

The rearrangement joins TRBV6-6 to TRBJ2-7; 7 nucleotides align to TRBD2. Germline V gene data show CDR1 as MNHNY and CDR2 as SVGAGI (reference sequence). J gave up 7 bases and V 7 bases, and 7 bases lay outside the gene matches. This CDR3 is 12 amino acids long. For the CDR3, the DNA is TGTGCCAGCACCACGGGGGGTCATGAGCAGTACTTC. It yields the protein CASTTGGHEQYF.

V is TRBV2 and J is TRBJ1-4; TRBD1 is a possible D gene (5 bases). CDR3 length: 12 amino acids. Germline V gives CDR1 SNHLY, CDR2 FYNNEI. The V gene lost 11 bases and the J gene lost 10 bases, with 17 bases spanning the gap. The CDR3 protein is CAGLGTTLKLFF. CDR3 sequence (DNA): TGTGCCGGACTGGGGACTACCTTAAAACTGTTTTTT.

The chain has TRBV28 and TRBJ1-2, with D possibly matching TRBD1 (6 bases). Trimming took off 6 bases at V and 0 bases at J, with 11 bases between the two ends. The CDR3 sequence is 14 residues long. CDR1 is MDHEN and CDR2 is SYDVKM in the germline V gene. CDR3: CASRDTGTNYGYTF. The CDR3 nucleotides are TGTGCCAGCAGAGATACAGGGACTAACTATGGCTACACCTTC.

The chain joins TRBV9 to TRBJ2-1; possibly TRBD2 for D (6 bases). Trimming cost V 0 bases and J 6 bases, with 10 bases left between them. Germline-derived CDR1 and CDR2 are SGDLS and YYNGEE. The length of the CDR3 is 14 residues. CDR3 residues: CASSVEMGLNEQFF. In DNA, the CDR3 is TGTGCCAGCAGCGTAGAGATGGGACTCAATGAGCAGTTCTTC.

The chain is built from TRBV5-4 and TRBJ2-7, with 11 bases lining up with TRBD2. This CDR3 is 15 amino acids long. In germline, CDR1 is SGHNT, CDR2 YYREEE (reference sequence). V lost 0 bases and J lost 4; bases outside the gene matches: 3. The CDR3 is CASSLVAGGPYEQYF. The DNA of the CDR3 is TGTGCCAGCAGCTTGGTAGCGGGGGGGCCTTACGAGCAGTACTTC.

This clone has just one count. The junction does not match germline at one end; this may be a read error. The rearrangement joins TRBV5-8 to TRBJ2-2, with a weak D call TRBD1 (6 bases). CDR1 and CDR2 from the germline V gene are SGHTS and YDEGEE. This CDR3 comprises 16 residues. The CDR3 DNA is TGTGTCAGCAGCAACTCCGTGGACAGTACGATCGGGGAGCTGTTTTTT. It specifies CVSSNSVDSTIGELFF.

This chain links TRBV6-7 with TRBJ1-3; the D gene is possibly TRBD1 (5 bases). TRBV6-7 is flagged as an ORF with uncertain function. The CDR3 runs 17 residues. V lost 3 bases and J 3 bases, leaving 18 bases between the germline ends. CDR3 protein: CASSYEVGREVGNTIYF. Written as DNA, the CDR3 is TGTGCCAGCAGTTATGAGGTTGGCAGGGAGGTTGGAAACACCATATATTTT.

In this sample, this clone turned up many times. This specimen includes other DNA sequences encoding the same CDR3. The chain is built from TRBV5-6 and TRBJ2-7; TRBD2 matches 9 bases. Germline CDR1 and CDR2: SGHDT and YYEEEE. CDR3 length: 15 residues. V lost 2 bases, J lost 3 bases, and 6 bases stayed unmatched. The CDR3 loop is CASSLGGGAHYEQYF. The DNA for the CDR3 is TGTGCCAGCAGCTTAGGCGGGGGGGCCCACTACGAGCAGTACTTC.

The chain combines TRBV5-4 with TRBJ2-5; possibly TRBD2 for D (6 bases). Per germline, CDR1 SGHNT and CDR2 YYREEE (reference sequence). The CDR3 is made up of 16 amino acids. V lost 0 bases, J lost 1 base, and 13 bases lay in between. The CDR3 protein is CASSLAGGRGQETQYF. CDR3 nucleotide sequence: TGTGCCAGCAGCTTGGCCGGGGGAAGGGGCCAAGAGACCCAGTACTTC.

This clone was seen a few times. J is TRBJ1-2 and V is TRBV9; 10 bases are a match to TRBD1. In germline, CDR1 is SGDLS, CDR2 YYNGEE. J lost 8 bases, V lost 2 bases, and 3 bases had no gene match. The CDR3 contains 13 residues. As DNA, the CDR3 is TGTGCCAGCAGCGTCGGGACAGGGGTGGGCTACACCTTC. Protein product: CASSVGTGVGYTF.

Points on this clone: The same CDR3 is also encoded by other DNA sequences in this sample. The chain couples TRBV29-1 to TRBJ1-1; no reliable D call. Trimming pared 4 bases from V and 0 bases from J, leaving 9 bases between. The CDR3 spans 13 residues. Germline lookup yields CDR1 SQVTM and CDR2 ANQGSEA. CDR3 in DNA: TGCAGCGTTGCCGGACTGATGAACACTGAAGCTTTCTTT. It specifies CSVAGLMNTEAFF.

The chain combines TRBV5-6 with TRBJ2-1; 7 nucleotides line up with TRBD1. The CDR3 sequence is 18 residues long. Looked up from germline, CDR1 is SGHDT and CDR2 is YYEEEE. The trim removed 4 bases at V and 5 bases at J, leaving 18 bases unmatched. The DNA of the CDR3 is TGTGCCAGCAGCGTATCGACAGGGTTCAAGCGTGAACACAATGAGCAGTTCTTC. Its translation: CASSVSTGFKREHNEQFF.

About this clone itself: Other nucleotide sequences from this sample produce the same CDR3. V and J are TRBV11-3 and TRBJ2-7; TRBD1 matches at 10 bases. Germline V lookup: CDR1 SGHNT, CDR2 YENEEA. The CDR3 contains 13 residues. J gave up 4 bases and V 5 bases, and 2 bases lay outside the gene matches. The CDR3 DNA follows: TGTGCCAGCAGCCCGGACAGGGGGTACGAGCAGTACTTC. It encodes CASSPDRGYEQYF.

V usage is TRBV5-1 and J usage is TRBJ1-1; perhaps TRBD1 as D (6 bases). The CDR3 has 17 amino acids. The germline V gene encodes CDR1 SGHRS and CDR2 YFSETQ. With 3 bases removed from V and 0 bases from J, the gap between germline ends came to 18 bases. In nucleotides, the CDR3 is TGCGCCAGCAGCTGGGACACCTCGTGGATTATGAACACTGAAGCTTTCTTT. Residues: CASSWDTSWIMNTEAFF.

The chain combines TRBV27 with TRBJ2-5; possibly TRBD1 for D (6 bases). The DNA end favors TRBJ2-7, so the J call may be wrong. Germline CDR1 and CDR2: MNHEY and SMNVEV (reference sequence). The CDR3 runs to 13 residues. CDR3 coding DNA: TGTGCCAGCAGTCCAATAGGACAGTACGAGCAGTACTTC. This sequence encodes CASSPIGQYEQYF.

This clone has more than one count but fewer than ten. V gene TRBV5-4 combines with J gene TRBJ1-1; TRBD1 might be the D (5 bases). Germline V gene lookup returns CDR1 SGHNT and CDR2 YYREEE (reference sequence). Trimming removed 6 bases at V and 2 bases at J, with 17 bases between. This CDR3 spans 15 amino acids. The CDR3 nucleotides are TGTGCCAGCACATGGCGGGGCGGTGTCAACACTGAAGCTTTCTTT. Translation gives CASTWRGGVNTEAFF.

The rearrangement uses TRBV30 and TRBJ2-1; D possibly corresponds to TRBD1 (5 bases). Trimming removed 0 bases from V and 8 bases from J, with 5 bases in between. The germline gives CDR1 GTSNPN, CDR2 SVGIG (reference sequence). This CDR3 contains 11 residues. The chain's CDR3 is CAWSVGHEQFF. The CDR3 DNA is TGTGCCTGGAGTGTGGGGCATGAGCAGTTCTTC.

This sequence joins TRBV6-4 and TRBJ1-1, with D unresolved. The CDR3 covers 13 residues. The V gene lost 6 bases and the J gene lost 2 bases, with 10 bases spanning the gap. The germline gives CDR1 MRHNA, CDR2 SNTAGT. DNA for the CDR3: TGTGCCAGCAGAAGCGAGACCAACACTGAAGCTTTCTTT. Protein: CASRSETNTEAFF.

Here the CDR3 DNA reads TGTGCCAGCAGTTACTTCGTGGGGAGCCAAGAGACCCAGTACTTC. Its translation is CASSYFVGSQETQYF. V is TRBV6-5 and J is TRBJ2-5, with D tentatively TRBD2 (5 bases). There are 15 residues in the CDR3. Germline CDR1 MNHEY, CDR2 SVGAGI. The V and J ends lost 1 base and 1 base respectively, with 10 bases between them.

In its sample, this clone ranks as medium-sized. The rearrangement joins TRBV29-1 to TRBJ1-1; D is possibly TRBD1 (5 bases). The CDR3 totals 14 residues. Trimming took off 1 base at V and 1 base at J, with 10 bases between the two ends. In germline, CDR1 is SQVTM, CDR2 ANQGSEA. CDR3 DNA: TGCAGCGTTGAAGGGGAAGACAGGAACACTGAAGCTTTCTTT. Its translation is CSVEGEDRNTEAFF.

This sequence joins TRBV19 and TRBJ2-1; the match to TRBD1 covers 9 bases. Germline loops: CDR1 LNHDA, CDR2 SQIVND (reference sequence). V shed 8 bases and J 6 bases; nucleotides not matched to a gene: 11. The CDR3 is 15 amino acids. The CDR3 here is CASVPGDRDLNEQFF. In nucleotides, the CDR3 is TGTGCCAGTGTCCCGGGGGACAGGGACCTCAATGAGCAGTTCTTC. The full variable domain, with the rest looked up from reference TRBV19 and TRBJ2-1, is DGGITQSPKYLFRKEGQNVTLSCEQNLNHDAMYWYRQDPGQGLRLIYYSQIVNDFQKGDIAEGYSVSREKKESFPLTVTSAQKNPTAFYLCASVPGDRDLNEQFFGPGTRLTVL.

The chain couples TRBV5-1 to TRBJ2-5, with D possibly being TRBD1 (6 bases). This CDR3 has 16 amino acids. Germline V CDR1 and CDR2: SGHRS, YFSETQ. The V end was cut by 0 bases, the J end by 6 bases, with 18 bases between. The CDR3, as DNA: TGCGCCAGCAGCTTGGTTCCAGGGGACGTGGGGCAGACCCAGTACTTC. Its protein product is CASSLVPGDVGQTQYF.